The 8 T cell receptor beta chains reported below all come from one sample, sequenced in a study of blood T cell repertoires in COVID-19. This table comes from immunoSEQ multiplex PCR, and its TCRdb copy is limited to in-frame clones, with some not included. The sample has approximately 150,000 clones; roughly 87% are singletons. The sequenced sample consisted of peripheral blood. The receptors were sampled from a woman between 50 and 59 years old with acute or convalescent COVID-19.

The CDR3 protein is CASRTGVYNEQFF. CDR3 DNA: TGTGCCAGCCGGACAGGAGTATACAATGAGCAGTTCTTC. The V and J genes are TRBV7-9 and TRBJ2-1; TRBD1 agrees at 7 bases. This CDR3 has 13 residues. Germline CDR1 SEHNR, CDR2 FQNEAQ (reference sequence). With V trimmed by 8 bases and J by 4 bases, 5 bases remained unmatched.

The chain joins TRBV6-5 to TRBJ2-3; 9 bases line up with TRBD2. This CDR3 is 16 amino acids long. V lost 2 bases and J lost 2; bases outside the gene matches: 5. Germline lookup yields CDR1 MNHEY and CDR2 SVGAGI. The DNA for the CDR3 is TGTGCCAGCAGTTACATGGGACTAGCTACCACAGATACGCAGTATTTT. Translating it yields CASSYMGLATTDTQYF.

The chain uses TRBV24-1 and TRBJ1-1; 7 nucleotides match TRBD1. The junction had 5 bases not matched to a gene; V was cut back by 4 bases and J by 4 bases. The CDR3 spans 14 residues. Germline lookup yields CDR1 KGHDR and CDR2 SFDVKD. The CDR3 DNA reads as TGTGCCACCAGTGAGGACGGGACAGTCACTGAAGCTTTCTTT. This sequence encodes CATSEDGTVTEAFF.

The chain employs TRBV30 and TRBJ2-3, with D possibly TRBD2 on 5 matching bases. This CDR3 region has 16 residues. V was pared by 0 bases and J by 6 bases, with 19 bases between. Germline-derived CDR1 and CDR2 are GTSNPN and SVGIG (reference sequence). The CDR3 DNA reads as TGTGCCTGGAGTGTATGGGAGTCTATAAAGTTGGATACGCAGTATTTT. Its protein is CAWSVWESIKLDTQYF. Variable domain in full (rest from reference TRBV30 and TRBJ2-3): SQTIHQWPATLVQPVGSPLSLECTVEGTSNPNLYWYRQAAGRGLQLLFYSVGIGQISSEVPQNLSASRPQDRQFILSSKKLLLSDSGFYLCAWSVWESIKLDTQYFGPGTRLTVL.

The rearrangement uses TRBV6-2 or TRBV6-3 and TRBJ1-5; D not resolved. The CDR3 has 14 residues. V was shortened by 2 bases and J by 4 bases, with 9 bases between the two germline ends. The germline V gene has CDR1 MNHEY and CDR2 SVGEGT. As DNA, the CDR3 is TGTGCCAGCAGTTACCACCCGGGAAATCAGCCCCAGCATTTT. Amino acids: CASSYHPGNQPQHF.

This clone was detected only once. The CDR3 DNA reads as TGTGCCATCAGTGAGTCGAAGACTAGCGGCCAAGAGACCCAGTACTTC. Translated: CAISESKTSGQETQYF. This chain connects TRBV10-3 to TRBJ2-5; 9 positions match TRBD2. V lost 0 bases to trimming and J lost 1 base; unmatched junction nucleotides: 3. Germline loops: CDR1 ENHRY, CDR2 SYGVKD. This CDR3 has 16 amino acids.

The genes are TRBV5-1 and TRBJ1-6; D is unresolved. Looked up from germline, CDR1 is SGHRS and CDR2 is YFSETQ. V was pared by 0 bases and J by 6 bases, with 7 bases between. The CDR3 is made up of 14 amino acids. CDR3 region: CASSLGLSNSPLHF. CDR3 sequence (DNA): TGCGCCAGCAGCTTGGGACTGAGTAATTCACCCCTCCACTTT. The full variable domain, with the rest looked up from reference TRBV5-1 and TRBJ1-6, is KAGVTQTPRYLIKTRGQQVTLSCSPISGHRSVSWYQQTPGQGLQFLFEYFSETQRNKGNFPGRFSGRQFSNSRSEMNVSTLELGDSALYLCASSLGLSNSPLHFGNGTRLTVT.

The rearrangement uses TRBV5-4 and TRBJ2-7, with TRBD1 matching over 7 bases. The V gene end was trimmed by 4 bases and the J gene end by 1 base; junction bases not matched to a gene: 8. Germline V gene sequence: CDR1 SGHNT, CDR2 YYREEE (reference sequence). CDR3 length equals 15 residues. The CDR3 DNA follows: TGTGCCAGCAGCCTCAAGGGACAGCCTTCCTACGAGCAGTACTTC. This encodes CASSLKGQPSYEQYF.